The 28 T cell receptor beta chains reported below all come from one sample, sequenced in a study of tumor and adjacent non-tumor tissue in lung cancer. Three rounds of nested PCR, following a modified ARM-PCR protocol, produced the TCRbeta library. TCRdb reprocessed the multiplex PCR reads with MiXCR, giving one entry per CDR3 protein. The sample records 200,000 to 250,000 distinct CDR3 sequences, 60% to 75% being singletons. This sample's RNA came from whole unsorted tissue. The sample consisted of lung tumor tissue. The receptors stem from a man in his sixties with non-small cell lung cancer.

This clonotype showed up just a few times. V is TRBV20-1 and J is TRBJ2-7; 7 bases fit TRBD1. Looked up from germline, CDR1 is DFQATT and CDR2 is SNEGSKA (reference sequence). The CDR3 covers 13 residues. V gave up 4 bases and J gave up 2 bases; unmatched junction bases: 5. This CDR3 is CSAKIQGAYEQYF. The CDR3 region has the DNA TGCAGTGCTAAAATCCAGGGGGCCTACGAGCAGTACTTC.

Comments on this clonotype: A read error may explain this, as a much larger clone is one base away. The chain is built from TRBV10-1 and TRBJ2-7; TRBD1 is a possible D gene (5 bases). CDR3 length equals 14 residues. The germline CDR1 and CDR2 sequences are WNHNN and SYGVQD (reference sequence). Trimming pared 5 bases from V and 6 bases from J, leaving 17 bases between. Here the CDR3 reads CASSLVRDDREQYF. Written as DNA, the CDR3 is TGCGCCAGCAGTTTGGTCAGGGATGATCGCGAGCAGTACTTC.

This chain uses TRBV12-3 or TRBV12-4 with TRBJ2-5; D not resolved. The CDR3 covers 14 residues. V was pared by 8 bases and J by 7 bases, with 20 bases between. CDR3 DNA: TGTGCCAGCGGAGCATCACAGCTCCTAGGGACCCAGTACTTC. Translating gives CASGASQLLGTQYF.

The chain carries TRBV6-2 or TRBV6-3 and TRBJ2-7; possibly TRBD1 for D (6 bases). The CDR3 runs 13 residues. Trimming cost V 6 bases and J 3 bases, with 12 bases left between them. Germline lookup yields CDR1 MNHEY and CDR2 SVGEGT. This CDR3 reads CASRRRQVYEQYF. CDR3 coding DNA: TGTGCCAGCAGGCGCCGACAGGTCTACGAGCAGTACTTC.

This chain uses TRBV20-1 with TRBJ1-3, with D perhaps matching TRBD1 (5 bases). Per the germline V gene, CDR1 is DFQATT and CDR2 is SNEGSKA (reference sequence). Trimming took off 6 bases at V and 6 bases at J, with 18 bases between the two ends. The CDR3 has 14 residues. The CDR3 DNA follows: TGCAGTGCCCCCGGAGAGGGGAGGGCAAACACCATATATTTT. This gives the protein CSAPGEGRANTIYF.

As regards this clonotype: Because the CDR3 is missing its conserved closing phenylalanine or tryptophan, this is likely a read error. The chain has TRBV6-1 and TRBJ2-5; TRBD2 agrees at 8 bases. J gave up 5 bases and V 2 bases, and 7 bases lay outside the gene matches. Germline V lookup: CDR1 MNHNS, CDR2 SASEGT. This CDR3 is 15 amino acids long. CDR3 in amino acids: CASSELTGGPETQYL. The CDR3 nucleotides are TGTGCCAGCAGTGAACTAACGGGGGGGCCCGAGACCCAGTACTTA.

V and J are TRBV5-1 and TRBJ2-3, with 8 bases identical to TRBD2. Germline trimming cut 3 bases from V and 6 bases from J; bases unmatched to any gene: 6. In germline, CDR1 is SGHRS, CDR2 YFSETQ. The CDR3 loop spans 14 amino acids. The CDR3 sequence: CASSSVAGGDTQYF. In nucleotides, the CDR3 is TGCGCCAGCAGCTCAGTCGCGGGAGGTGATACGCAGTATTTT.

Turning to this clonotype: This is likely a read error, given that the CDR3 carries no conserved phenylalanine or tryptophan at its end. V usage is TRBV20-1 and J usage is TRBJ2-2; D call uncertain. The CDR3 extends over 13 amino acids. CDR1 is DFQATT and CDR2 is SNEGSKA in the germline V gene (reference sequence). V was cut by 2 bases and J by 1 base, with 5 bases left in between. The CDR3 loop is CSARHLNTGELFL. In DNA form, the CDR3 reads TGCAGTGCTAGACACCTGAACACCGGGGAGCTGTTTTTA.

Remarks on this clonotype: The conserved closing phenylalanine or tryptophan is absent in this CDR3, likely reflecting a read error. The chain combines TRBV29-1 with TRBJ2-7; 7 nucleotides match TRBD2. CDR1 is SQVTM, CDR2 ANQGSEA, per germline. The CDR3 runs 12 residues. For the CDR3, the DNA is TGCAGGGTTGAGGGAGGGCTGTTCGAGCAGTACTCC. Translated, it gives CRVEGGLFEQYS.

To note about this clonotype: The junction differs from germline at one of its ends, possibly a read error. J is TRBJ1-1 and V is TRBV11-3; D unresolved. Germline assignment: CDR1 SGHNT and CDR2 YENEEA. The CDR3 sequence is 14 residues long. CDR3 in amino acids: CASRLDGVNTEAFF. Here the CDR3 DNA reads TGTGCCAGCAGATTAGACGGAGTGAACACTGAAGCCTTCTTT.

To note about this clonotype: It may be a read error: a sequence one base away is much more abundant. The chain links TRBV29-1 to TRBJ2-1; 9 bases line up with TRBD2. The CDR3 has 13 amino acids. Germline V gene sequence: CDR1 SQVTM, CDR2 ANQGSEA. The DNA of the CDR3 is TGCATCACTACCCAAGCGGGAGGCTATGAGCAGTTCTTC. This codes for CITTQAGGYEQFF.

As concerns this clonotype: The CDR3 end shows no conserved phenylalanine or tryptophan, and so a read error is likely. The chain is built from TRBV20-1 and TRBJ2-1; D is possibly TRBD1 (5 bases). Germline loops: CDR1 DFQATT, CDR2 SNEGSKA (reference sequence). V was cut by 5 bases and J by 9 bases, with 26 bases left in between. The CDR3 extends over 16 amino acids. CDR3 DNA sequence: TGCAGTGCTCGGAGCCGGACACGAAGCGTGAGAGGTGAGCAGTTCTCC. It specifies CSARSRTRSVRGEQFS.

Regarding this clonotype: The junction and the germline gene differ at one end; a read error may be behind it. The gene calls are TRBV7-3 and TRBJ1-1; D remains ambiguous. CDR3 length: 22 amino acids. Germline-derived CDR1 and CDR2 are SGHTA and FQGTGA. Here the CDR3 DNA reads TGTGTCAGCAGCTTAGAAGCTAAAGGGCAGCGGATCCGTTTCAGACTGAACACTGAAGCTTTCTTT. Translated: CVSSLEAKGQRIRFRLNTEAFF.

A word on this clonotype: The final CDR3 position lacks the conserved phenylalanine or tryptophan, pointing to a likely read error. The CDR3 here is CASSQGKTYEQYS. The CDR3 nucleotides are TGTGCCAGCAGCCAGGGCAAAACCTACGAGCAGTACTCC. V and J are TRBV4-2 and TRBJ2-7; no firm D call. Between the trimmed V and J ends, which lost 3 bases and 2 bases, there was a span of 8 bases. Germline CDR1 reads LGHNA; CDR2 reads YNFKEQ. This CDR3 has 13 residues.

Worth noting for this clonotype: Being one base from a much bigger clone, this may be a read error. The chain links TRBV29-1 to TRBJ1-2; TRBD1 matches 7 bases. Germline V gives CDR1 SQVTM, CDR2 ANQGSEA. V dropped 7 bases and J dropped 9; count of bases not matched to a gene: 8. The CDR3 runs to 11 residues. As DNA, the CDR3 is TGCAGCGCTCGGGACAGATATAGCTACACCTTC. Translated: CSARDRYSYTF. Supplemented by reference TRBV29-1 and TRBJ1-2, the full variable domain reads SAVISQKPSRDICQRGTSLTIQCQVDSQVTMMFWYRQQPGQSLTLIATANQGSEATYESGFVIDKFPISRPNLTFSTLTVSNMSPEDSSIYLCSARDRYSYTFGSGTRLTVV.

With respect to this clonotype: An end of the junction does not agree with germline; a read error may underlie this. The rearrangement joins TRBV28 to TRBJ2-7, with TRBD1 matching over 10 bases. This CDR3 comprises 14 residues. CDR1 and CDR2 (germline): MDHEN, SYDVKM. The CDR3 DNA is TGTGCCAGCAGTTTCTGGGACAGGGGAATCGAGCACTACTTC. It yields the protein CASSFWDRGIEHYF.

With regard to this clonotype: At one end the junction does not follow the germline gene, possibly because of a read error. The V call is TRBV12-3 or TRBV12-4, the J call TRBJ2-2; TRBD2 is a possible D gene (5 bases). The length of the CDR3 is 14 residues. The CDR3 loop reads CASSLQAWFGELFF. CDR3 in DNA: TGTGCCAGCAGTTTACAAGCGTGGTTTGGGGAGCTATTTTTT.

As to this clonotype: This clone may be a read error of a much larger clone one base away. The chain has TRBV5-1 and TRBJ2-6; TRBD2 matches at 13 bases. The CDR3 loop spans 17 amino acids. Germline V CDR1 and CDR2: SGHRS, YFSETQ. The CDR3 DNA sequence: TGCGCCAACAGCCCAGGACTAGCGGGAGCGGGGGCCAACGTCCTGACTTTC. It yields the protein CANSPGLAGAGANVLTF.

On this clonotype itself: A clone one base away is much larger, so this may be a read error. This chain connects TRBV6-1 to TRBJ2-1; 7 bases align to TRBD2. CDR3 size: 15 residues. Per the germline V gene, CDR1 is MNHNS and CDR2 is SASEGT. The CDR3 loop reads CASSADAGAYDEQFF. CDR3 sequence (DNA): TGTGCCAGCAGTGCGGACGCGGGAGCCTACGATGAGCAGTTCTTC.

The V gene is TRBV6-2 or TRBV6-3, the J gene TRBJ2-1; D is possibly TRBD2 (6 bases). Per the germline V gene, CDR1 is MNHEY and CDR2 is SVGEGT. The ends were cut back, 6 bases at V and 3 bases at J, with 9 bases in the middle. CDR3 size: 13 residues. The CDR3 nucleotides are TGTGCCAGCAGCGAGGGAGGCTACAATGAGCAGTTCTTC. Its translation: CASSEGGYNEQFF.

This clonotype was recorded only once. Sequence at one end of the junction differs from germline and may be a read error. The CDR3 spells CAISHGRETHEQYF. CDR3 sequence (DNA): TGTGCCATCAGCCACGGCAGGGAAACCCACGAGCAGTACTTC. This rearrangement joins TRBV4-2 to TRBJ2-7, with D tentatively TRBD1 (5 bases). The CDR3 runs to 14 residues. CDR1 LGHNA and CDR2 YNFKEQ come from the germline V gene.

V and J are TRBV20-1 and TRBJ2-7; TRBD2 matches 7 bases. Germline V gene lookup returns CDR1 DFQATT and CDR2 SNEGSKA (reference sequence). CDR3 length: 14 amino acids. V was pared by 2 bases and J by 12 bases, with 16 bases of the junction left unmatched. The CDR3 reads CSARIAGPAFKLYF. DNA for the CDR3: TGCAGTGCTAGAATAGCGGGTCCCGCCTTCAAGCTGTACTTC.

In regard to this clonotype: As the CDR3 is not closed by the conserved phenylalanine or tryptophan, this likely results from a read error. The DNA is omitted, as the CDR3 cannot be located on it reliably, and the CDR3 follows TCRdb's listing. The V and J genes are TRBV11-1 and TRBJ2-1. Germline lookup yields CDR1 SGHAT and CDR2 FQDESV (reference sequence). The CDR3 is made up of 15 amino acids, end residues included. The CDR3 sequence is CASSLGLGGYNEQLL.

Remarks on this clonotype: This CDR3 is missing its conserved last phenylalanine or tryptophan, likely due to a read error. The chain couples TRBV29-1 to TRBJ2-1, with 10 bases lining up with TRBD2. CDR1 and CDR2 from the germline V gene are SQVTM and ANQGSEA. After removal of 3 bases from V and 7 bases from J, the junction contained 3 bases not matched to a gene. The CDR3 runs 13 residues. The CDR3 nucleotides read TGCAGCGTTGACGGGACTAGCGTTAATGAGCAGTTCCTC. As protein: CSVDGTSVNEQFL.

The V and J genes are TRBV12-5 and TRBJ1-1; D is possibly TRBD1 (6 bases). Per germline, CDR1 LGHNT and CDR2 FRNRAP. The germline V and J ends were trimmed by 4 bases and 7 bases, with 16 bases remaining between them. The CDR3 totals 14 residues. CDR3 nucleotide sequence: TGTGCTAGTGGTTATAGGGGGGGGACCCTTGAAGCTTTCTTT. Protein sequence: CASGYRGGTLEAFF.

In this sample, this clonotype turned up once. At one boundary the junction diverges from the germline segment, which might be a read error. V gene TRBV11-2 combines with J gene TRBJ2-5, with a tentative D call TRBD2 (6 bases). The V gene's germline CDR1 is SGHAT and CDR2 FQNNGV. The CDR3 covers 13 residues. The CDR3 sequence is CVSSRGTRETQYF. Here the CDR3 DNA reads TGTGTCAGCAGCCGGGGGACCCGGGAGACCCAGTACTTC.

This clonotype showed up just once. A read error may produce the germline difference seen at one junction end. The chain carries TRBV11-1 and TRBJ2-7; D perhaps matches TRBD2 (5 bases). CDR1 is SGHAT, CDR2 FQDESV, per germline (reference sequence). There are 14 residues in the CDR3. The CDR3 is CASSPGWRSYEQYF. In nucleotides, the CDR3 is TGTGCCAGCAGCCCGGGATGGCGATCCTACGAGCAATACTTC.

A word on this clonotype: A read error may produce the germline difference seen at one junction end. V and J are TRBV6-1 and TRBJ2-1, with D possibly matching TRBD2 (6 bases). Germline V gene sequence: CDR1 MNHNS, CDR2 SASEGT. The CDR3 totals 14 residues. The CDR3 here is CATRREQPYNEQLF. DNA for the CDR3: TGTGCCACCCGCCGGGAGCAACCCTACAATGAGCAGTTATTC.